Given below is one T cell receptor (beta chain) in context. As yet, its antigen is unknown. Libraries were prepared by immunoSEQ multiplex PCR; TCRdb keeps only in-frame clonotypes and omits some of them. The sample lists tens of thousands of clones, 65% to 90% seen once, with around 47% in the top ten. Trimming pared 3 bases from V and 3 bases from J, leaving 13 bases between. Germline V gene lookup returns CDR1 SGHRS and CDR2 YFSETQ. This CDR3 has 15 amino acids. The data were taken from a study of Ad26.COV2.S vaccination and SARS-CoV-2 variants. Overall study findings and caveats: Researchers reported similar non-spike TCR breadth in vaccine and placebo recipients. Placebo recipients trailed vaccine recipients in spike-specific TCR breadth. After vaccination, reports described spike-specific CD8+ and CD4+ T cell responses as showing substantial breadth. The TCR breadth and depth analyses may have understated or missed part of the total T cell responses.

The sequence derives from a human donor who had recovered from COVID-19. The V gene is TRBV5-1, the J gene TRBJ1-3; no definite D call. This specimen consisted of peripheral blood, obtained after recovery from COVID-19. The CDR3, as DNA: TGCGCCAGCAGCTCGCTTCAGGAAGGTGGAAACACCATATATTTT. Protein sequence: CASSSLQEGGNTIYF.